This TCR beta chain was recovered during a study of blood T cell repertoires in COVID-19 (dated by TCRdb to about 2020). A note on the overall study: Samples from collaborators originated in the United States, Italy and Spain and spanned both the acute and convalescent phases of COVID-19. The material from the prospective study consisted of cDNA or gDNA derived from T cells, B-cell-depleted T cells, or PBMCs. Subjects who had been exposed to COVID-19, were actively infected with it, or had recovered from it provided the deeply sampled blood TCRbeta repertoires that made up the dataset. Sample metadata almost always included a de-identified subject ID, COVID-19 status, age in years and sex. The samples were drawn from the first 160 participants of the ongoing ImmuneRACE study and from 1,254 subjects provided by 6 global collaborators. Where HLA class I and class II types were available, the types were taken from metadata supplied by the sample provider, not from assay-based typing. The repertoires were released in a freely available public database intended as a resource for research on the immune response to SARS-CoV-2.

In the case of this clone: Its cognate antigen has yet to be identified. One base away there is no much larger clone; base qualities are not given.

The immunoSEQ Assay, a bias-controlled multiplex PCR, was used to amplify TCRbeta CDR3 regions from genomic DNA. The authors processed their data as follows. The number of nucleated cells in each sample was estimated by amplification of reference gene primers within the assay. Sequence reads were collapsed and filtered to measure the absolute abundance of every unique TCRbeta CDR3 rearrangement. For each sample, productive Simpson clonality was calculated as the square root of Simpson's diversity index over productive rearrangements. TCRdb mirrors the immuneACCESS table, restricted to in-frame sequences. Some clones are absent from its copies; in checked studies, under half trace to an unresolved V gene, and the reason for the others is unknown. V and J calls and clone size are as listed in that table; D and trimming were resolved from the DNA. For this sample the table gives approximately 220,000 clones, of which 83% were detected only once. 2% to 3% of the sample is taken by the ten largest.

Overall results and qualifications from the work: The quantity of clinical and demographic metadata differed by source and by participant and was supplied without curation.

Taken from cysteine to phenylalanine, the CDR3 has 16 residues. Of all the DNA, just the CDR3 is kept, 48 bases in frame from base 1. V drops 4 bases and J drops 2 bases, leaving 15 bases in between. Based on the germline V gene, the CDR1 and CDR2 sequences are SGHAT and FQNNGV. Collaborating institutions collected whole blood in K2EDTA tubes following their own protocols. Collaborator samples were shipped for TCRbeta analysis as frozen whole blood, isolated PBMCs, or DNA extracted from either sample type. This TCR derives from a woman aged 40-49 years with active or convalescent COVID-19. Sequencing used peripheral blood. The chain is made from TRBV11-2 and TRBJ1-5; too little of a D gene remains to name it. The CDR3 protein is CASSSGSRLGNQPQHF. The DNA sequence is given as TGTGCCAGCAGCTCCGGGTCGCGGCTGGGCAATCAGCCCCAGCATTTT.